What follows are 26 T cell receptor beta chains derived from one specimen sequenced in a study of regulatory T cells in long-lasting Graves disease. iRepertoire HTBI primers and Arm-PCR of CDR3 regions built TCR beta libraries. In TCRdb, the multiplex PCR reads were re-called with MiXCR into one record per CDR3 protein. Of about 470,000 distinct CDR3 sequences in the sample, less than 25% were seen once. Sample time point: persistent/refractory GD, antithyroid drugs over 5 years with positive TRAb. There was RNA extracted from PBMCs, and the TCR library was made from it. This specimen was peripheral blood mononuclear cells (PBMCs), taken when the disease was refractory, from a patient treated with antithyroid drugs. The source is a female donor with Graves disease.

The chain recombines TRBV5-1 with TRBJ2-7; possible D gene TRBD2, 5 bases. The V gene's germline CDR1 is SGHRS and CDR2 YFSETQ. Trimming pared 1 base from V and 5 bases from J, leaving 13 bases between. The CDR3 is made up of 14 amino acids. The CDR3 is CASSLQLVPNEQYF. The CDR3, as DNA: TGCGCCAGCAGCTTGCAACTAGTCCCCAACGAGCAGTACTTC.

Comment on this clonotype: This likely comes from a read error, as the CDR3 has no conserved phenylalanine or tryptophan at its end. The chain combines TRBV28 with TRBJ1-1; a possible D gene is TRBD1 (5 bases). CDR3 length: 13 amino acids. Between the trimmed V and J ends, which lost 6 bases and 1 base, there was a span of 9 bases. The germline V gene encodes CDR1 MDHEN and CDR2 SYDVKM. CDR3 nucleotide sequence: TGTGCCAGCAGGGGACGGGGGAACACTGAAGCTTTCCTT. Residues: CASRGRGNTEAFL.

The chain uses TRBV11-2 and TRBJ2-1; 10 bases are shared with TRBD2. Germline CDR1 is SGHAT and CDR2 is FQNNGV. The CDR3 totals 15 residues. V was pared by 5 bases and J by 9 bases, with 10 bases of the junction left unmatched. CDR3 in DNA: TGTGCCAGCAGCGCTCTAGCGGGAGTCGCGATTGAGCAGTTCTTC. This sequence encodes CASSALAGVAIEQFF.

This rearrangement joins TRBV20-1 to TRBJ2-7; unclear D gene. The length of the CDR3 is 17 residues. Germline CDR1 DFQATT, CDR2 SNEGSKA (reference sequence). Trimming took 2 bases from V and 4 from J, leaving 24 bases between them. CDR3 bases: TGCAGTGCTAGATTTAAGTGGTTTTCGCTACAACCATACGAGCAGTACTTC. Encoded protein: CSARFKWFSLQPYEQYF.

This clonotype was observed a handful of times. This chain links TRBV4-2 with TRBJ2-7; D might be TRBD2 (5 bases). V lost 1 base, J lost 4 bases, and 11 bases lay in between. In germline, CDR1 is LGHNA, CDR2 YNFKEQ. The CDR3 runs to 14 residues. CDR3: CASSQAPDSYEQYF. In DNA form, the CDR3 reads TGTGCCAGCAGCCAAGCCCCGGACTCTTACGAGCAGTACTTC.

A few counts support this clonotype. Written as DNA, the CDR3 is TGTGCCAGCAGCACCGCCGGGACAGGGTCCGGGGAGCTGTTTTTT. This gives the protein CASSTAGTGSGELFF. The rearrangement joins TRBV2 to TRBJ2-2, with TRBD1 identical over 9 bases. The CDR3 extends over 15 amino acids. The ends lost 6 bases at V and 6 bases at J; junction bases unmatched: 8. Per the germline V gene, CDR1 is SNHLY and CDR2 is FYNNEI.

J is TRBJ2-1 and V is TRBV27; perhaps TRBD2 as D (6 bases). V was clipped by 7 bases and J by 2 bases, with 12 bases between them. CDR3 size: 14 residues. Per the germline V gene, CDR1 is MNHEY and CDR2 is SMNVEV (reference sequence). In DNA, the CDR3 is TGTGCCAGCACCGGGGGAGTTACCTACAATGAGCAGTTCTTC. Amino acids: CASTGGVTYNEQFF.

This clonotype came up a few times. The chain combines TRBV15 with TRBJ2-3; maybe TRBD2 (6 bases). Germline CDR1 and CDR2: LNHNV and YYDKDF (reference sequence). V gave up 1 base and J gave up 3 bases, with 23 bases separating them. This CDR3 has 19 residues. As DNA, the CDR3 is TGTGCCACCAGCAGAGGTGGCGGGACCGTCCAAAGATTGACAGATACGCAGTATTTT. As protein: CATSRGGGTVQRLTDTQYF.

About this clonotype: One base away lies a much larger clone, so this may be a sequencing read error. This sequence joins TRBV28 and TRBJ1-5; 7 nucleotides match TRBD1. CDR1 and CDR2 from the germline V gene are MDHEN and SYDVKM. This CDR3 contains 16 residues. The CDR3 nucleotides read TGTGCCAGCAGTTCTACCTCGGGACAGCCACATCAGCCCCGGCATTTT. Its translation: CASSSTSGQPHQPRHF.

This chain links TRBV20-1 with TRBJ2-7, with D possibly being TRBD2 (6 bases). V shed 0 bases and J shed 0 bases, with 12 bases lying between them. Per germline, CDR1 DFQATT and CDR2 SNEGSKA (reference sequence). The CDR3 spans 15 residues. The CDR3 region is CSARESGLLSYEQYF. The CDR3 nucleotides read TGCAGTGCTAGAGAATCGGGACTGCTCTCCTACGAGCAGTACTTC.

The CDR3: CASSLRAIQTSTDTQYF. CDR3 sequence (DNA): TGTGCCAGCAGTTTGAGGGCGATCCAAACTAGCACAGATACGCAGTATTTT. This chain uses TRBV12-3 or TRBV12-4 with TRBJ2-3; possibly TRBD2 for D (5 bases). Trimming took 3 bases from V and 0 from J, leaving 16 bases between them. There are 17 residues in the CDR3.

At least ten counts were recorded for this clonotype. The DNA of the CDR3 is TGTGCCGGAAGACATATGGGGATGGGTCAGCCCCAGCATTTT. It codes for CAGRHMGMGQPQHF. This sequence joins TRBV6-1 and TRBJ1-5; D remains ambiguous. The germline V gene encodes CDR1 MNHNS and CDR2 SASEGT. The CDR3 consists of 14 residues. The V gene lost 11 bases and the J gene lost 6 bases, with 20 bases spanning the gap.

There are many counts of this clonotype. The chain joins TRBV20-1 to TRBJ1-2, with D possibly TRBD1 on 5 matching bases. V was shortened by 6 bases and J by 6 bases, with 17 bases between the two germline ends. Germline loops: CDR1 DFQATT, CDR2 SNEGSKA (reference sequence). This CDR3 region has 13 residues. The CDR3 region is CSADRRGSNGYTF. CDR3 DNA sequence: TGCAGTGCGGATCGCCGGGGGTCGAATGGCTACACCTTC.

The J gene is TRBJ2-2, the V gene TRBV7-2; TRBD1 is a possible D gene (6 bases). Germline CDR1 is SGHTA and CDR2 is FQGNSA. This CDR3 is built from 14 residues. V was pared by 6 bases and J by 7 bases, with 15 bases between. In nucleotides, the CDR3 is TGTGCCAGCAGTCGCCGGGACATACGCGGGGAGCTGTTTTTT. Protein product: CASSRRDIRGELFF.

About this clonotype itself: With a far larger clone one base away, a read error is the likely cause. CDR3 residues: CASSCTGNTGELFF. CDR3 coding DNA: TGTGCCAGCAGTTGCACAGGGAACACCGGGGAGCTGTTTTTT. The V gene is TRBV6-5, the J gene TRBJ2-2; D may be TRBD1 (5 bases). This CDR3 spans 14 amino acids. Trimming pared 4 bases from V and 1 base from J, leaving 7 bases between. The germline CDR1 and CDR2 sequences are MNHEY and SVGAGI.

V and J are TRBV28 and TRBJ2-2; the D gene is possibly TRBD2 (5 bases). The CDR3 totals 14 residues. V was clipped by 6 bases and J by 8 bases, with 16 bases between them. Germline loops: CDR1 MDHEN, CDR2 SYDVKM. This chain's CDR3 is CASSPERAGGELFF. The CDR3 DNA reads TGTGCCAGCAGCCCCGAGAGGGCCGGAGGGGAGCTGTTTTTT.

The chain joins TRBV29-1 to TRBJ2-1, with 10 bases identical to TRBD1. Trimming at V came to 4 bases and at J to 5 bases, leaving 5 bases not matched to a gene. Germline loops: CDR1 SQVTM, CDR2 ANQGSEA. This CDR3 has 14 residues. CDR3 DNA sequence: TGCAGCGTTGGGTGGGACAGGGGCGACAATGAGCAGTTCTTC. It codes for CSVGWDRGDNEQFF.

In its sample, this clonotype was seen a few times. CDR3 sequence (DNA): TGTGCCAGCAGCGACTCTAGGACTGGGAGTTCACCCCTCCACTTT. Translating it yields CASSDSRTGSSPLHF. This chain links TRBV27 with TRBJ1-6, with no clear D. Trimming took off 6 bases at V and 9 bases at J, with 18 bases between the two ends. Germline-derived CDR1 and CDR2 are MNHEY and SMNVEV (reference sequence). This CDR3 region has 15 residues.

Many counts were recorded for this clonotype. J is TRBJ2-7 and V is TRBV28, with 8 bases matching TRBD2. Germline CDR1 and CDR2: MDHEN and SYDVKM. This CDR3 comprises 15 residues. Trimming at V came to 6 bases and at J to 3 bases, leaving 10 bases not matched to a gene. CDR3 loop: CASRGGASGYYEQYF. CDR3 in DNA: TGTGCCAGCAGGGGGGGGGCTAGCGGGTACTACGAGCAGTACTTC.

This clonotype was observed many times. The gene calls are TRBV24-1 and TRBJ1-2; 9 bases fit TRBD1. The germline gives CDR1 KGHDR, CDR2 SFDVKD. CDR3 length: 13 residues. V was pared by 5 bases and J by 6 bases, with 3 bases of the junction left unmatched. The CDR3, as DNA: TGTGCCACCAGTGTTGGGACAGGGCATGGCTACACCTTC. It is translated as CATSVGTGHGYTF.

The DNA of the CDR3 is TGTGCCAGCAGTCCGATTGACAGGGGAAGAACAGATACGCAGTATTTT. This gives the protein CASSPIDRGRTDTQYF. The J gene is TRBJ2-3, the V gene TRBV28; 8 nucleotides agree with TRBD1. With 5 bases clipped from V and 3 bases from J, the junction kept 10 bases outside the gene matches. Germline V gene sequence: CDR1 MDHEN, CDR2 SYDVKM. There are 16 residues in the CDR3.

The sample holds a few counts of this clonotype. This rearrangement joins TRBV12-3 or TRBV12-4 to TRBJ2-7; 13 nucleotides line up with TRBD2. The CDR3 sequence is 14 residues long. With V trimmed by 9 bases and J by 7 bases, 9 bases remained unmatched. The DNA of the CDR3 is TGTGCCAGTCAACTAGCGGGAGGGCCTGGGGAGCAGTACTTC. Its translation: CASQLAGGPGEQYF.

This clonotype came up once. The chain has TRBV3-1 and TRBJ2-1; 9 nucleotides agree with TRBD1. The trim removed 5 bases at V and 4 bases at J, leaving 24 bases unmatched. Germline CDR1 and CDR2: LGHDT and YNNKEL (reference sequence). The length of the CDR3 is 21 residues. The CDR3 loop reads CASSTKDRGPNIIADYNEQFF. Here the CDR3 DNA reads TGTGCCAGCAGCACAAAGGACAGGGGCCCGAATATTATAGCCGATTACAATGAGCAGTTCTTC.

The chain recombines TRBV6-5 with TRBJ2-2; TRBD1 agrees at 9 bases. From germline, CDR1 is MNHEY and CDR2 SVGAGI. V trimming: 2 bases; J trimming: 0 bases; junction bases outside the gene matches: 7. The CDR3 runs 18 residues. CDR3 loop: CASSYTGTGTSNTGELFF. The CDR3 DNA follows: TGTGCCAGCAGTTACACCGGGACAGGGACCTCGAACACCGGGGAGCTGTTTTTT.

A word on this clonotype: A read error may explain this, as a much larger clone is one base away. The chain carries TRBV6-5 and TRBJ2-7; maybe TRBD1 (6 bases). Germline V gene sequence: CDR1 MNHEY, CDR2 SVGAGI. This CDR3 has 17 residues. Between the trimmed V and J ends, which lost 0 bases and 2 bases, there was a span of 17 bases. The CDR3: CASSYSLSRTETYEQYF. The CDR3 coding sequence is TGTGCCAGCAGTTACTCCCTATCCAGGACAGAAACCTACGAGCAGTACTTC.

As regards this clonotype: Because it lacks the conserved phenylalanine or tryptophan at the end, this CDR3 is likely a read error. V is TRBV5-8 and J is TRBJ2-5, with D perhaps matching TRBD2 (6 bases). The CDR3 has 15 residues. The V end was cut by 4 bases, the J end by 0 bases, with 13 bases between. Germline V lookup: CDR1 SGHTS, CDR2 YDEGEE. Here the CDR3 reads CASSLGLANQETQYL. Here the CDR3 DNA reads TGTGCCAGCAGCCTTGGGCTAGCGAACCAAGAGACCCAGTACCTC.